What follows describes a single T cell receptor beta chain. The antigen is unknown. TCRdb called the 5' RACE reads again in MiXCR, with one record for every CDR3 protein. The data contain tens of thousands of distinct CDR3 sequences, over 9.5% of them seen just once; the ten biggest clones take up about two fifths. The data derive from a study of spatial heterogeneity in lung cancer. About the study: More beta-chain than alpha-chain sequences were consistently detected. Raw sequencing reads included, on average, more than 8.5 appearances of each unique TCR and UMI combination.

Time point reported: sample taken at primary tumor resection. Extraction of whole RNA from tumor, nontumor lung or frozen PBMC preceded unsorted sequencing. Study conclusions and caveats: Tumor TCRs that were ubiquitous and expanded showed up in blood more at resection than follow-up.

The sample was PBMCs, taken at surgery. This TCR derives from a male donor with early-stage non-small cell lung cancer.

The CDR3 DNA is TGTGCCAGCAGTTCGGGAGTTGGCTACACCTTC. Protein sequence: CASSSGVGYTF. This sequence joins TRBV28 and TRBJ1-2; D not resolved. CDR3 length equals 11 residues. V was shortened by 4 bases and J by 7 bases, with 7 bases between the two germline ends. Germline V lookup: CDR1 MDHEN, CDR2 SYDVKM.